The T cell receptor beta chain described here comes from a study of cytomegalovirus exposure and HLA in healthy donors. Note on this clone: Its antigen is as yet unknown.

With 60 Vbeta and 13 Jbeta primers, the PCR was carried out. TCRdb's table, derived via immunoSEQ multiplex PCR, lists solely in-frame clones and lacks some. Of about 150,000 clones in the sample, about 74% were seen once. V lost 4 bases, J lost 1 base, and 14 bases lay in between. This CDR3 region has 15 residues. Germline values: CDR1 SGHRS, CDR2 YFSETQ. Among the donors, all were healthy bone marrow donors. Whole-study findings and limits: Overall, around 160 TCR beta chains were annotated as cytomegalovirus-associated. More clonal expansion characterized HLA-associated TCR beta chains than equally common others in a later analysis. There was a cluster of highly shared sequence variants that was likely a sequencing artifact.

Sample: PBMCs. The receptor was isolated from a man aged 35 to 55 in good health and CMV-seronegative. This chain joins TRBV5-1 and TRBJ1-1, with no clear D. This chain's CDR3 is CASSTGWGENTEAFF. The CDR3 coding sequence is TGCGCCAGCAGCACTGGTTGGGGAGAGAACACTGAAGCTTTCTTT.